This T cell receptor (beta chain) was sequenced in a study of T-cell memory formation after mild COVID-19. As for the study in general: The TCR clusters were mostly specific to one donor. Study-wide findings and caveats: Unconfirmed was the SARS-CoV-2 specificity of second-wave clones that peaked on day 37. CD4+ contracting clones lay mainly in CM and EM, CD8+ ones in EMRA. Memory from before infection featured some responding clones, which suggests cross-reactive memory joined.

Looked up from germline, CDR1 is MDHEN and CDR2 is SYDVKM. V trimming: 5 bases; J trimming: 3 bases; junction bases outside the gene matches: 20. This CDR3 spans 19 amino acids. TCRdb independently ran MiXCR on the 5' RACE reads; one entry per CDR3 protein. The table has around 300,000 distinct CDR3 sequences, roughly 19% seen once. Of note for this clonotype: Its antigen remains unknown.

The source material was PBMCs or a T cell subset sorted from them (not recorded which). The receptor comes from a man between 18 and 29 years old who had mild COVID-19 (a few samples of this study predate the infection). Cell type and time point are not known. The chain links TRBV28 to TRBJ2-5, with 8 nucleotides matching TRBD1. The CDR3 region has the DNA TGTGCCAGCAGTCCCGGGACAGGAGGGTTGTTGGTCTGGGAAGAGACCCAGTACTTC. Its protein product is CASSPGTGGLLVWEETQYF.